This T cell receptor (beta chain) comes out of a study of T cell changes during pregnancy in multiple sclerosis. Here immunoSEQ multiplex PCR was the method, and the copy in TCRdb shows in-frame clones only, minus some. This sample has fewer than 50,000 clones, with roughly 94% found just once. The CDR3 runs to 17 residues. V gave up 2 bases and J gave up 0 bases; unmatched junction bases: 9. Germline V CDR1 and CDR2: SGDLS, YYNGEE. Sample: CD4+ T cells from peripheral blood mononuclear cells, taken in the third trimester of pregnancy. The receptor was isolated from a female donor with multiple sclerosis, enrolled in a pregnancy study. The J gene is TRBJ2-7, the V gene TRBV9; 9 bases align to TRBD2. CDR3 nucleotides: TGTGCCAGCAGCGTTTCCAGCGGGAGGACCAGCTCCTACGAGCAGTACTTC. Protein product: CASSVSSGRTSSYEQYF.